The rows below give T cell receptor beta chains drawn from one sample of a study of T-cell memory formation after mild COVID-19. One entry per CDR3 protein, called by TCRdb with MiXCR from the 5' RACE reads. The table shows 30,000 to 50,000 distinct CDR3 sequences, with 6% to 6.5% occurring only once. The sequencing sample was made of PBMCs or a T cell subset sorted from them (not recorded which). These receptors all stem from an adult who had mild COVID-19 (a few samples of this study predate the infection). Cell type and time point are not known. The CDR3 runs from the conserved cysteine through the conserved F or W. D genes are given only for firm matches. The listing skips clone size in some rows; elsewhere it reads once, few, many or a size class.

TRBJ2-1 | TRBD2 | - | TRBV20-1 | CSARAPRGSGSGSYNEQFF | TGCAGTGCTAGAGCCCCACGGGGTAGCGGGAGTGGCTCCTACAATGAGCAGTTCTTC
TRBJ2-5 | - | many | TRBV4-2 | CASSQTANQETQYF | TGTGCCAGCAGCCAAACAGCGAACCAAGAGACCCAGTACTTC
TRBJ1-4 | TRBD1 | many | TRBV6-5 | CASRKGQRNEKLFF | TGTGCCAGCAGGAAGGGACAGCGTAATGAAAAACTGTTTTTT
TRBJ2-1 | TRBD2 | many | TRBV14 | CASSRTSGWEQFF | TGTGCCAGCAGCCGGACTAGCGGATGGGAGCAGTTCTTC
TRBJ1-4 | - | few | TRBV9 | CASSVATGAGGEKLFF | TGTGCCAGCAGCGTAGCGACAGGCGCCGGCGGGGAAAAACTGTTTTTT
TRBJ1-2 | TRBD1 | many | TRBV24-1 | CATSDPLGQGVNYGYTF | TGTGCCACCAGTGATCCCCTCGGACAGGGAGTTAACTATGGCTACACCTTC
TRBJ1-1 | - | few | TRBV27 | CARAGAHSNTEAFF | TGTGCGAGGGCAGGTGCCCACTCGAACACTGAAGCTTTCTTT
TRBJ2-2 | TRBD1 | many | TRBV4-3 | CASSQGTGFGELFF | TGCGCCAGCAGCCAAGGGACAGGGTTCGGGGAGCTGTTTTTT
TRBJ2-5 | - | medium-sized | TRBV5-1 | CASSSGQGRETQYF | TGCGCCAGCAGCTCCGGGCAGGGGAGAGAGACCCAGTACTTC
TRBJ2-3 | TRBD1 | many | TRBV5-5 | CANPPLEQGVGDTQYF | TGTGCCAACCCACCTCTCGAACAGGGGGTGGGAGATACGCAGTATTTT
TRBJ2-7 | TRBD1 | many | TRBV7-9 | CASSLAGRQGPEQYF | TGTGCCAGCAGCTTAGCGGGGAGACAGGGACCCGAGCAGTACTTC
TRBJ2-1 | - | many | TRBV30 | CAWSVRGYNEQFF | TGTGCCTGGAGTGTACGTGGCTACAATGAGCAGTTCTTC
TRBJ2-1 | - | - | TRBV7-2 | CASSPRRGTYNEQFF | TGTGCCAGCAGTCCCCGGAGGGGCACCTACAATGAGCAGTTCTTC
TRBJ1-1 | - | - | TRBV19 | CASAGGVWTEAFF | TGTGCCAGTGCGGGGGGGGTATGGACTGAAGCTTTCTTT
TRBJ2-7 | - | many | TRBV5-1 | CASSLEGGSSYF | TGCGCCAGCAGCTTGGAGGGTGGTAGTAGTTACTTC
TRBJ1-1 | - | few | TRBV12-3/TRBV12-4 | CATQQWEGATEAFF | TGTGCCACCCAGCAATGGGAAGGGGCCACTGAAGCTTTCTTT
TRBJ2-5 | TRBD1 | few | TRBV5-6 | CASSWDRAETQYF | TGTGCCAGCAGCTGGGACAGGGCAGAGACCCAGTACTTC
TRBJ2-1 | TRBD2 | many | TRBV12-3/TRBV12-4 | CASSFGTSGAYNEQFF | TGTGCCAGCAGTTTCGGCACTAGCGGGGCCTACAATGAGCAGTTCTTC
TRBJ2-3 | - | many | TRBV12-3/TRBV12-4 | CASRRDSRGTDTQYF | TGTGCCAGCAGGAGGGACTCGAGGGGCACAGATACGCAGTATTTT
TRBJ1-2 | - | few | TRBV24-1 | CATSGRVDGYTF | TGTGCCACCAGTGGTAGAGTGGATGGCTACACCTTC
TRBJ1-1 | - | once | TRBV20-1 | CSAPQGLNTEAFF | TGCAGTGCTCCACAGGGCCTGAACACTGAAGCTTTCTTT
TRBJ2-2 | - | many | TRBV11-2 | CASSLGGFNTGELFF | TGTGCCAGCAGCTTAGGGGGATTCAACACCGGGGAGCTGTTTTTT
TRBJ2-1 | - | many | TRBV5-6 | CASSIPGGAYNEQFF | TGTGCCAGCAGTATCCCGGGGGGCGCTTACAATGAGCAGTTCTTC
TRBJ1-1 | - | many | TRBV7-9 | CASSLHVSEAFF | TGTGCCAGCAGCTTACACGTGTCGGAAGCTTTCTTT
TRBJ2-7 | - | - | TRBV24-1 | CATSDTQGSYEQYF | TGTGCCACCAGTGATACTCAGGGCTCCTACGAGCAGTACTTC
TRBJ2-5 | - | - | TRBV3-1 | CASSQDPSSQETQYF | TGTGCCAGCAGCCAAGATCCGTCATCCCAAGAGACCCAGTACTTC
TRBJ1-4 | TRBD1 | few | TRBV29-1 | CSVGPGQGLEKLFF | TGCAGCGTCGGACCTGGACAGGGTCTGGAAAAACTGTTTTTT
TRBJ1-2 | - | many | TRBV5-4 | CASTRDGGNYGYTF | TGTGCCAGCACTAGGGACGGTGGTAACTATGGCTACACCTTC
TRBJ1-5 | - | many | TRBV29-1 | CSVKRGSNQPQHF | TGCAGCGTTAAGCGGGGTAGCAATCAGCCCCAGCATTTT
TRBJ2-7 | TRBD1 | many | TRBV20-1 | CSAPGTGGLAYEQYF | TGCAGTGCTCCCGGGACAGGGGGTTTAGCCTACGAGCAGTACTTC